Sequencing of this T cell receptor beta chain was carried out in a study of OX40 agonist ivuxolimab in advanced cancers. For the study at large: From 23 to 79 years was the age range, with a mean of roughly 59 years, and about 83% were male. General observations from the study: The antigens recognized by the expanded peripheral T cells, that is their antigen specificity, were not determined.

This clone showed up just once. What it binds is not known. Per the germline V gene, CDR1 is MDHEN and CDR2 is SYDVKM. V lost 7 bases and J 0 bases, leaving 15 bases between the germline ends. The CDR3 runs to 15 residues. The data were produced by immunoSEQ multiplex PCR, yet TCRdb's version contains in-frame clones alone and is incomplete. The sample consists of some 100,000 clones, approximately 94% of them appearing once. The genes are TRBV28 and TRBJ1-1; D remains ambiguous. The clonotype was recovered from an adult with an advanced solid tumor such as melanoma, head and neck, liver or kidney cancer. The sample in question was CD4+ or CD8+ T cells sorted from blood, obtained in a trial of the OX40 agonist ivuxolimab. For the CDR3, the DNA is TGTGCCAGCATTGGGGAGAGGTTCGTGAACACTGAAGCTTTCTTT. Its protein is CASIGERFVNTEAFF.